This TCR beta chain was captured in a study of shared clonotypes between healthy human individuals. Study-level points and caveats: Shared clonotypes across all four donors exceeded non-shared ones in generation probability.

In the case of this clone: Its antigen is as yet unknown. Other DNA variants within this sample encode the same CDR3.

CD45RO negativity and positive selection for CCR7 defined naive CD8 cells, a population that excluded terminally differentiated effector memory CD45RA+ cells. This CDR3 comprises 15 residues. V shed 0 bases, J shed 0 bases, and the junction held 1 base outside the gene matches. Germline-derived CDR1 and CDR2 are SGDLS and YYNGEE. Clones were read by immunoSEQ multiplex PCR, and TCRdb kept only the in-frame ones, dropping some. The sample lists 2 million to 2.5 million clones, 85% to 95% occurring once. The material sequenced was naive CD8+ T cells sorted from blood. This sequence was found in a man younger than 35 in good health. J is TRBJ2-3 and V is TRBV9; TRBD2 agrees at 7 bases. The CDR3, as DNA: TGTGCCAGCAGCGTAGAAGCGGGAAGCACAGATACGCAGTATTTT. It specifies CASSVEAGSTDTQYF. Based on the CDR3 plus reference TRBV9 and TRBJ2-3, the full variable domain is DSGVTQTPKHLITATGQRVTLRCSPRSGDLSVYWYQQSLDQGLQFLIQYYNGEERAKGNILERFSAQQFPDLHSELNLSSLELGDSALYFCASSVEAGSTDTQYFGPGTRLTVL.